This TCR beta chain is drawn from a study of CD8+ T cells in alopecia areata. Study results and caveats: Any link of baseline CD8+ expansion to response, resting on one nonresponder, remains uncertain.

About this clone: What it binds is not known.

The treatment: oral pan-JAK inhibitor, 5-10 mg twice daily. The CDR3 length is 14 residues. The V end lost 6 bases, the J end lost 0 bases, and 9 bases lay between the germline ends. CDR1 is MNHNS, CDR2 SASEGT, per germline. Extraction of RNA preceded its reverse transcription into cDNA, which served as the sequencing template. TCRdb keeps only in-frame clones here, not all; method: immunoSEQ multiplex PCR. The sample carries fewer than 200,000 clones, less than 80% recorded once. The TCR was taken from a human donor with alopecia areata. The sample was CD4+ T cells sorted from blood, taken at week 24, from a patient treated with tofacitinib. This chain joins TRBV6-1 and TRBJ1-5; D unclear. This CDR3 reads CASSPQNSNQPQHF. CDR3 nucleotides: TGTGCCAGCAGCCCACAGAATAGCAATCAGCCCCAGCATTTT.